This entry is about one T cell receptor (beta chain). Its antigen remains unidentified. One base away there is no much larger clone; base qualities are not given. TCRbeta CDR3 regions were amplified from genomic DNA by means of the immunoSEQ Assay, a bias-controlled multiplex PCR. As for the authors' bioinformatics: The number of nucleated cells in each sample was estimated from the amplification of reference gene primers within the assay. To quantify the absolute abundance of each unique TCRbeta CDR3 rearrangement, sequence reads were collapsed and filtered. Productive Simpson clonality was computed per sample as the square root of Simpson's diversity index over productive rearrangements. Entries here come from immuneACCESS through TCRdb and include only in-frame sequences with V and J called. Some clones fail to appear in such tables; in the studies checked, an unresolved V gene covers under half of the shortfall, and the cause of the remainder is unknown. V, J and clone size were drawn from that table, and D and trimming were deduced from the DNA. This sample has nearly 40,000 clones in its table, and around 90% of those were observed once. Of the sample, 7.5% to 10% is held by the ten largest clones.

Each collaborating institution followed its own protocols to collect whole blood in K2EDTA tubes. Collaborator samples were shipped for TCRbeta analysis as frozen whole blood, isolated PBMCs, or DNA extracted from either sample type. These data come from a study of blood T cell repertoires in COVID-19 (dated by TCRdb to about 2020). Notes on the research overall: Samples covering the acute and convalescent phases of COVID-19 were provided by collaborators in the United States, Italy and Spain. The prospective study material was composed of cDNA or gDNA derived from T cells, B-cell-depleted T cells, or PBMCs. Subjects who had been exposed to COVID-19, were actively infected with it, or had recovered from it provided the deeply sampled blood TCRbeta repertoires that made up the dataset. The repertoires were released in a freely available public database intended as a resource for research on the immune response to SARS-CoV-2. The samples were drawn from the first 160 participants of the ongoing ImmuneRACE study and from more than 1,000 subjects provided by 6 global collaborators. A de-identified subject ID, COVID-19 status, age in years and sex were almost always included in the sample metadata. Where available, HLA class I and class II types were taken from metadata supplied by the sample provider and were not determined by assay-based typing.

Study-wide conclusions, independent of this receptor: The quantity of clinical and demographic metadata differed by source and by participant and was supplied without curation.

The junction shows trimming of 4 bases on V and 1 base on J, plus 11 bases between the germline ends. The germline V gene specifies SNHLY as CDR1 and FYNNEI as CDR2. Including the terminal cysteine and phenylalanine, the CDR3 comprises 15 residues. CDR3 DNA only is kept here, 45 bases in frame from base 1. The receptor was derived from a woman aged 70-85 years with acute or convalescent COVID-19. Sample: peripheral blood. The chain links TRBV2 with TRBJ1-5, with the D gene not clear enough to name. The bases read TGTGCCAGCAGTGTGGAGGGTACGAGCAATCAGCCCCAGCATTTT. Protein translation: CASSVEGTSNQPQHF. With the portions outside the CDR3 filled from the reference TRBV2 and TRBJ1-5 genes, the complete variable region becomes EPEVTQTPSHQVTQMGQEVILRCVPISNHLYFYWYRQILGQKVEFLVSFYNNEISEKSEIFDDQFSVERPDGSNFTLKIRSTKLEDSAMYFCASSVEGTSNQPQHFGDGTRLSIL.